This T cell receptor (beta chain) appears in the sequencing data of a study of cytomegalovirus exposure and HLA in healthy donors. These donors, healthy bone marrow donors, were studied. This clone was recorded once. Its antigen is not known. Vbeta (60) and Jbeta (13) primers were used in the PCR. Per the original data handling: There were about 80 million unique TCR beta chains by a later count, and approximately 12 million of them were shared. This table comes from immunoSEQ multiplex PCR, and its TCRdb copy is limited to in-frame clones, with some not included. V and J calls and clone size follow that table, whereas D and trimming were derived from the DNA. This table has around 210,000 clones, around 80% appearing once. Trimming stripped 3 bases from V and 9 bases from J, with 27 bases between. CDR1 is SGHRS, CDR2 YFSETQ, per germline. The CDR3 covers 17 residues. Whole-study results and caveats: The study labeled 170 or so TCR beta chains cytomegalovirus-associated. In an earlier analysis, most TCR beta V segments were productive about 90% or about 30% of the time.

V and J are TRBV5-1 and TRBJ2-5, with D possibly being TRBD1 (6 bases). The clonotype comes from a boy aged 10-17 years in good health and CMV-seronegative. Input material: PBMCs. The CDR3 DNA is TGCGCCAGCAGCTCCAGCCGACTAAGGGGGAATAGTTGGGCCCAGTACTTC. This gives the protein CASSSSRLRGNSWAQYF.